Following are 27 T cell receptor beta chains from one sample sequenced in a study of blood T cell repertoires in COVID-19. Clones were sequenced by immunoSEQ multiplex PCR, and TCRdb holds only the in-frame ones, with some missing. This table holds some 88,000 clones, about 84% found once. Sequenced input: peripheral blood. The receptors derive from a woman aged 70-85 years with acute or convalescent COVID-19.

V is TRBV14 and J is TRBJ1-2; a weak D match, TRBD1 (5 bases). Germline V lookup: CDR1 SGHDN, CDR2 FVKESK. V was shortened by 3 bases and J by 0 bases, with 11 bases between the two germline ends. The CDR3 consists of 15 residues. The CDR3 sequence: CASSHRQTSNYGYTF. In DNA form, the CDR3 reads TGTGCCAGCAGCCACCGACAGACTTCTAACTATGGCTACACCTTC.

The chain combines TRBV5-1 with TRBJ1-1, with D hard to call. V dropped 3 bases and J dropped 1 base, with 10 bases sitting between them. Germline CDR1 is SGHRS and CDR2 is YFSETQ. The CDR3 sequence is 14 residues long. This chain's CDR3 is CASSYTLPNTEAFF. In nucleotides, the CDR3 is TGCGCCAGCAGCTATACCCTACCGAACACTGAAGCTTTCTTT.

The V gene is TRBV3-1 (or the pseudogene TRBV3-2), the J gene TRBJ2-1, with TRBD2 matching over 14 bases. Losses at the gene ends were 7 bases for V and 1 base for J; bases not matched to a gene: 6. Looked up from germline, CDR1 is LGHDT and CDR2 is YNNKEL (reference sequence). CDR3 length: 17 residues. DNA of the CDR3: TGTGCCAGCACCCGCGGGACTAGCGGGGGTTCCTACAATGAGCAGTTCTTC. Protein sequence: CASTRGTSGGSYNEQFF.

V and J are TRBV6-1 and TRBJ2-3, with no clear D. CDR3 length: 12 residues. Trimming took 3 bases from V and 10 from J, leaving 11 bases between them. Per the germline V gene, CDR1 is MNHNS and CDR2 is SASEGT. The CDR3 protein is CASSERILAQYF. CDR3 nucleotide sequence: TGTGCCAGCAGTGAGAGGATTTTGGCGCAGTATTTT.

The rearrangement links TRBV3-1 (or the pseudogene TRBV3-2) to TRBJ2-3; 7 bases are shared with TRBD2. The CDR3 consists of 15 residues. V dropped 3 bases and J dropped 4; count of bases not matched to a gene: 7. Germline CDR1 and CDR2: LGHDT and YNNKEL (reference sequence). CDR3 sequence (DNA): TGTGCCAGCAGCCAGAGGGAGGGCCGGGCAGATACGCAGTATTTT. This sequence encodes CASSQREGRADTQYF.

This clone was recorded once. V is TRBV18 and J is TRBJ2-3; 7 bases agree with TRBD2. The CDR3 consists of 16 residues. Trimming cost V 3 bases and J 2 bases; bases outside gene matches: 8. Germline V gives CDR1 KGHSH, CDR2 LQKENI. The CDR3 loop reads CASSPQKGRVTDTQYF. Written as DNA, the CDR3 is TGTGCCAGCTCACCCCAGAAGGGGAGGGTCACAGATACGCAGTATTTT.

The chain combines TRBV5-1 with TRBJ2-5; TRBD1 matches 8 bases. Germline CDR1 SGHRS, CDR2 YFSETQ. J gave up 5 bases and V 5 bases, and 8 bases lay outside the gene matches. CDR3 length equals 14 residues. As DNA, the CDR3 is TGCGCCAGCAGTCTCGAGACAGGGGCCGAGACCCAGTACTTC. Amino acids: CASSLETGAETQYF.

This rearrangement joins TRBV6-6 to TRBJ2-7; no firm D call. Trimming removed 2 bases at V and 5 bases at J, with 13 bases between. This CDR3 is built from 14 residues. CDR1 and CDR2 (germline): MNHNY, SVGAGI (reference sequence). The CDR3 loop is CASSYNQASNEQYV. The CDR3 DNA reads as TGTGCCAGCAGTTACAACCAGGCGAGTAACGAGCAGTACGTC.

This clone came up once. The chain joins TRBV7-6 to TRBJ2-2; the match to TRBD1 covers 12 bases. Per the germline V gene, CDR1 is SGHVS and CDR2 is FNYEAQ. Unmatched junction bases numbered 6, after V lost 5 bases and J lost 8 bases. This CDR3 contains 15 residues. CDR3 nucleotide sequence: TGTGCCAGCAGCACAGGGACAGGGGGCGTGGGGGAGCTGTTTTTT. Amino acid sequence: CASSTGTGGVGELFF.

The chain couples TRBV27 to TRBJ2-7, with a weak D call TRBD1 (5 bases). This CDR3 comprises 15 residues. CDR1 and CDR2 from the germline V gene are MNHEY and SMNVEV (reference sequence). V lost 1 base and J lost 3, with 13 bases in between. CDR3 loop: CASSLYKGSLYEQYV. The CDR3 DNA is TGTGCCAGCAGTTTATACAAGGGGTCACTCTACGAGCAGTACGTC.

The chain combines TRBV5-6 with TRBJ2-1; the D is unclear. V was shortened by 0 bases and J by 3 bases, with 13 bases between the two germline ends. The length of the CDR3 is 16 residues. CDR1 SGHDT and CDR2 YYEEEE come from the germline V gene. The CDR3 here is CASSLDIYALYNEQFF. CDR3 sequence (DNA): TGTGCCAGCAGCTTGGATATCTACGCCCTCTACAATGAGCAGTTCTTC.

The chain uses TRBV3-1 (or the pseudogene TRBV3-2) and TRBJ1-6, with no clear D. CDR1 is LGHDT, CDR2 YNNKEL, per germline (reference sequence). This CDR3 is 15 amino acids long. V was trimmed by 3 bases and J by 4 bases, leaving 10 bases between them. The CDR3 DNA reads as TGTGCCAGCAGCCAGAAGGAGCCTTATAATTCACCCCTCCACTTT. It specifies CASSQKEPYNSPLHF.

Written as DNA, the CDR3 is TGCGCCAGCAGCCCCTGGCCGGGACTAGCGGGGTCAGATACGCAGTATTTT. It is translated as CASSPWPGLAGSDTQYF. This chain connects TRBV4-1 to TRBJ2-3; the match to TRBD2 covers 13 bases. The CDR3 has 17 amino acids. The germline V gene encodes CDR1 MGHRA and CDR2 YSYEKL. The J segment lost 4 bases and the V segment lost 4 bases, leaving 8 bases of the junction unmatched.

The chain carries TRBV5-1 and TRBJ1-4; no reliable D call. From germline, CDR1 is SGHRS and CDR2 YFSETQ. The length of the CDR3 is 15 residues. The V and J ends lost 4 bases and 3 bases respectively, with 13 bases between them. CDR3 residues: CASSPRAGPNEKLFF. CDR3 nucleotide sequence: TGCGCCAGCAGCCCGCGAGCTGGGCCTAATGAAAAACTGTTTTTT.

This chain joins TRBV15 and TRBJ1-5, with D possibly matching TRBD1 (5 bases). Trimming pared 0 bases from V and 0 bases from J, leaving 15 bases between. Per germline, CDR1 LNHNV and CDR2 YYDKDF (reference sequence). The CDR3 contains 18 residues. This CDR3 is CATSRDSNTGDSNQPQHF. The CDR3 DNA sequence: TGTGCCACCAGCAGAGATTCCAATACAGGAGATAGCAATCAGCCCCAGCATTTT.

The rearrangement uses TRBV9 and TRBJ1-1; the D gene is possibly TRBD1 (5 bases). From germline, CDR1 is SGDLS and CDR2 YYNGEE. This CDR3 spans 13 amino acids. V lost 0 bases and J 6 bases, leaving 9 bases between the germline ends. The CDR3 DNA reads TGTGCCAGCAGCGTAGTTCAAGGGGCTGAAGCTTTCTTT. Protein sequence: CASSVVQGAEAFF. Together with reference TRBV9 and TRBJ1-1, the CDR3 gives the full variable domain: DSGVTQTPKHLITATGQRVTLRCSPRSGDLSVYWYQQSLDQGLQFLIQYYNGEERAKGNILERFSAQQFPDLHSELNLSSLELGDSALYFCASSVVQGAEAFFGQGTRLTVV.

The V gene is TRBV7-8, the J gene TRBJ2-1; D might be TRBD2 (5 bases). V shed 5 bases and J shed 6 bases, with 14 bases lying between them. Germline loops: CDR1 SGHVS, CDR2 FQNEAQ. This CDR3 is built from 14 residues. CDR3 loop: CASSILGPVNEQFF. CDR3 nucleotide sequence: TGTGCCAGCAGCATACTAGGGCCTGTCAATGAGCAGTTCTTC. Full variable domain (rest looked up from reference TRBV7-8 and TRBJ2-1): GAGVSQSPRYKVAKRGQDVALRCDPISGHVSLFWYQQALGQGPEFLTYFQNEAQLDKSGLPSDRFFAERPEGSVSTLKIQRTQQEDSAVYLCASSILGPVNEQFFGPGTRLTVL.

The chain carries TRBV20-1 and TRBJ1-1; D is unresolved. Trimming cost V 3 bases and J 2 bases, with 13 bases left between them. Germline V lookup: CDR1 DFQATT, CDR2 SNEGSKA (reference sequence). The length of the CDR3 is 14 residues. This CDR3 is CSASRQARNTEAFF. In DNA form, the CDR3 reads TGCAGTGCTAGTAGGCAGGCCCGTAACACTGAAGCTTTCTTT.

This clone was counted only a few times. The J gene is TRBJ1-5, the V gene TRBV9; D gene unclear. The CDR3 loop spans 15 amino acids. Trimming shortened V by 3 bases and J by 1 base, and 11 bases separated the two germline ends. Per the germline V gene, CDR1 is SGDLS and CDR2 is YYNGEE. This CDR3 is CASSAGLQSNQPQHF. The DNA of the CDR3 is TGTGCCAGCAGCGCTGGTCTGCAGAGCAATCAGCCCCAGCATTTT.

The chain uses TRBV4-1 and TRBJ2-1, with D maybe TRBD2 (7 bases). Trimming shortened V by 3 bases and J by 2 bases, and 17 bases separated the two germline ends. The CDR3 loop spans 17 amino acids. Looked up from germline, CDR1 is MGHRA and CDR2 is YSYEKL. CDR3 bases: TGCGCCAGCAGCCAGGGGTGGGGGGGCGGCCCCTACAATGAGCAGTTCTTC. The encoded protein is CASSQGWGGGPYNEQFF.

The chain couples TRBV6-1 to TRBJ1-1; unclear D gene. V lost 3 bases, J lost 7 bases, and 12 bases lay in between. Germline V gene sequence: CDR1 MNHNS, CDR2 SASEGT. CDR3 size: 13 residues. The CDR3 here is CASSDGREIEAFF. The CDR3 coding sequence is TGTGCCAGCAGTGATGGCCGGGAAATTGAAGCTTTCTTT.

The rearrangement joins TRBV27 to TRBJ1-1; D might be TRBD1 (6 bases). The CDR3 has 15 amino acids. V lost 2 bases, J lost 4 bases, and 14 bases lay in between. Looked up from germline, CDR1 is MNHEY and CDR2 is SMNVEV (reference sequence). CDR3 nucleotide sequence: TGTGCCAGCAGTTTAAAGGGACAAGCCTCCACTGAAGCTTTCTTT. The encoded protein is CASSLKGQASTEAFF.

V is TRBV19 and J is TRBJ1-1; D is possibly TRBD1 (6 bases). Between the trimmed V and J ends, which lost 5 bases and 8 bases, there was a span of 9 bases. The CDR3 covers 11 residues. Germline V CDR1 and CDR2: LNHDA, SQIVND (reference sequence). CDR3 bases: TGTGCCAGTAGTTTAACAGGGGAAGCTTTCTTT. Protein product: CASSLTGEAFF. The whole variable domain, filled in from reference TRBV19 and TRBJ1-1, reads DGGITQSPKYLFRKEGQNVTLSCEQNLNHDAMYWYRQDPGQGLRLIYYSQIVNDFQKGDIAEGYSVSREKKESFPLTVTSAQKNPTAFYLCASSLTGEAFFGQGTRLTVV.

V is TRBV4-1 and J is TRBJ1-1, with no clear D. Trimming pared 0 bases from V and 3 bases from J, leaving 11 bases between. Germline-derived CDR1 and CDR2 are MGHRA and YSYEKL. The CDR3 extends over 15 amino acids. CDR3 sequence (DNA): TGCGCCAGCAGCCAAGATCCACGGGGTTACACTGAAGCTTTCTTT. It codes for CASSQDPRGYTEAFF.

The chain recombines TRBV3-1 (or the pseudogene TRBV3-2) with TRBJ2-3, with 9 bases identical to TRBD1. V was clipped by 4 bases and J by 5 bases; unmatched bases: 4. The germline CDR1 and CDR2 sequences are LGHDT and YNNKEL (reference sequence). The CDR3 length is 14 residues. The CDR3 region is CASSRGQGVDTQYF. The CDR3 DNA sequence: TGTGCCAGCAGCCGGGGACAGGGCGTAGATACGCAGTATTTT.

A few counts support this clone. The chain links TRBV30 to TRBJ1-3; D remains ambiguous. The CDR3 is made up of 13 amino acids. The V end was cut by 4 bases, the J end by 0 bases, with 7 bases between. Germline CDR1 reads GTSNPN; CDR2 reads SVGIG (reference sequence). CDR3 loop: CAWTLFSGNTIYF. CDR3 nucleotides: TGTGCCTGGACCCTTTTCTCTGGAAACACCATATATTTT.

The CDR3 DNA reads TGTGCCAGCAGCCCTGGAGGGCAGGGTTACTATGGCTACACCTTC. Translating it yields CASSPGGQGYYGYTF. The rearrangement joins TRBV3-1 (or the pseudogene TRBV3-2) to TRBJ1-2; D may be TRBD1 (5 bases). The CDR3 contains 15 residues. Germline V lookup: CDR1 LGHDT, CDR2 YNNKEL (reference sequence). Trimming removed 4 bases at V and 3 bases at J, with 15 bases between.